The 2 T cell receptor beta chains reported below all come from one sample, sequenced in a study of T cell clonality in common variable immunodeficiency. TCRdb's copy holds only in-frame clones and misses some; the assay was immunoSEQ multiplex PCR. This repertoire holds about 29,000 clones, and none appear only once. The sequencing input was peripheral blood mononuclear cells. All receptors come from a person aged 18 to 70 in good health.

This clone was counted many times. The CDR3 end is not reached by the read, which stops 3 residues before it; the germline J gene fills it in. The chain has TRBV5-1 and TRBJ2-5; the D call may be TRBD1 or TRBD2 (6 bases each). This CDR3 is built from 14 residues. V was trimmed by 2 bases and J by 3 bases, leaving 11 bases between them. Germline V CDR1 and CDR2: SGHRS, YFSETQ. The CDR3 reads CASSLGGTKETQYF. CDR3 DNA, as far as it was read: TGCGCCAGCAGCTTAGGAGGGACAAAAGAGACC.

This clone came up a few times. This sequence may be a read error, since a much larger clone differs from it by one base. The CDR3 extends 3 residues past the end of the read, so its final part is completed from the germline J gene. The chain couples TRBV20-1 to TRBJ1-6; TRBD1 aligns across 9 bases. CDR3 length equals 14 residues. Germline-derived CDR1 and CDR2 are DFQATT and SNEGSKA (reference sequence). The V segment lost 5 bases and the J segment 7 bases; nucleotides outside the gene matches: 6. CDR3 residues: CSAWDREENSPLHF. The DNA read from the CDR3 is TGCAGTGCTTGGGACAGGGAGGAAAATTCACCC.